This is a list of T cell receptor beta chains from one sample in a study of T cell responses to AZD1222 COVID-19 vaccine. Clones were sequenced by immunoSEQ multiplex PCR, and TCRdb holds only the in-frame ones, with some missing. The sample has 180,000 or so clones; more than 85% are singletons. The sample consisted of peripheral blood, taken 28 days after the second AZD1222 dose. The receptors were gathered from an adult who received the AZD1222 COVID-19 vaccine. CDR3s include the opening cysteine and the closing phenylalanine or tryptophan. D genes are given only for firm matches. Clone size is given for some rows only: seen once, a few or many times, or a class if the clone is expanded.

v_gene,j_gene,abundance,d_gene,CDR3nt,CDR3aa
TRBV7-8,TRBJ1-2,NA,NA,TGTGCCAGCAGCCTTCGGGGCAGGGGTGGAGACTATGGCTACACCTTC,CASSLRGRGGDYGYTF
TRBV7-9,TRBJ2-1,NA,TRBD1,TGTGCCAGCAGCTACAGGGGGAATGAGCAGTTCTTC,CASSYRGNEQFF
TRBV30,TRBJ1-2,NA,NA,TGTGCCTGGAGTGTAAGGATAAGGGGGACTAACTATGGCTACACCTTC,CAWSVRIRGTNYGYTF
TRBV28,TRBJ1-1,once,NA,TGTGCCAGCAGTCCACAGGGATTTATCACTGAAGCTTTCTTT,CASSPQGFITEAFF
TRBV2,TRBJ1-1,NA,NA,TGTGCCAAGGGGGTAAGATTGAACACTGAAGCTTTCTTT,CAKGVRLNTEAFF
TRBV19,TRBJ1-1,few,NA,TGTGCCAGTAAGGAAAGTGGCACTGAAGCTTTCTTT,CASKESGTEAFF
TRBV18,TRBJ1-1,NA,NA,TGTGCCAGCTCACCAACCATGAACACTGAAGCTTTCTTT,CASSPTMNTEAFF
TRBV30,TRBJ1-5,NA,NA,TGTGCCTGGAGTGTAAGGGACGTGGGTCAGCCCCAGCATTTT,CAWSVRDVGQPQHF
TRBV7-3,TRBJ2-7,NA,TRBD1,TGTGCCAGCAGCTCGACAGGGGGGACTTATAATGAGCAGTACTTC,CASSSTGGTYNEQYF
TRBV6-5,TRBJ1-4,NA,NA,TGTGCCAGCTGCAGGGGTGCTAATGAAAAACTGTTTTTT,CASCRGANEKLFF
TRBV6-1,TRBJ2-2,once,NA,TGTGCCAGCAGTGAACCAGGGGCCCCAAGGAACACCGGGGAGCTGTTTTTT,CASSEPGAPRNTGELFF
TRBV15,TRBJ1-4,NA,NA,TGTGCCACCAGCAGACAAGATGAAAAACTGTTTTTT,CATSRQDEKLFF
TRBV6-1,TRBJ2-5,NA,NA,TGTGCCAGCAGTGAAGGTCGGACACTCGTGGTGACCCAGTACTTC,CASSEGRTLVVTQYF